What follows describes a single T cell receptor beta chain. Its target is not known. The sample's time point: after dendritic cell vaccination, including at tumor progression/relapse. None of the glioblastoma patients had an isocitrate dehydrogenase mutation. The record originates from a study of glioma-infiltrating T cells after dendritic cell vaccination. V lost 1 base and J 5 bases, leaving 8 bases between the germline ends. The CDR3 loop spans 13 amino acids. Germline CDR1 MGHRA, CDR2 YSYEKL. General study results and limits: Longer survival after dendritic cell vaccination followed higher pretreatment TIL content.

Using immunoSEQ multiplex PCR, the repertoire was profiled, and TCRdb retains in-frame clones only, with some absent. The sample shows 55,000 to 75,000 clones, about 86% of them seen only once. The chain links TRBV4-1 to TRBJ1-2; D gene ambiguous. Sequences were derived from blood, sampled after dendritic cell vaccination. The sequence was obtained from a human donor with glioblastoma. The CDR3, as DNA: TGCGCCAGCAGCCAAGCGAACAATTATGGCTACACCTTC. This gives the protein CASSQANNYGYTF.